This TCR beta chain was observed in a study of molecular identifiers for immune sequencing clone quantification. TCRdb re-called the PCR reads through MiXCR, storing one row per CDR3 protein. The sample consists of about 320,000 distinct CDR3 sequences, 24% of them appearing once. Libraries of naive CD8 T cells were made from about 19,000 to 1,100,000 sorted cells. They used 10%, 30% or 50% RNA. Naive CD8 T cells were sorted as CD8+CD4-CCR7+CD45RA+. Trimming cost V 2 bases and J 4 bases, with 14 bases left between them. Germline CDR1 SGHAT, CDR2 FQNNGV. There are 15 residues in the CDR3. This TCR derives from a human donor in good health. Some libraries in this study had Jurkat cell RNA spiked in. The chain employs TRBV11-2 and TRBJ1-1; no reliable D call. The sample taken for sequencing was naive CD8+ T cells from blood, with Jurkat cell RNA spiked in. Subset meaning: FACS-sorted CD8+CD4-CCR7+CD45RA+ naive T cells. CDR3 DNA: TGTGCCAGCAGCTTAACTCTGGCAATGATCACTGAAGCTTTCTTT. The encoded protein is CASSLTLAMITEAFF.